The rows below give T cell receptor beta chains drawn from one sample of a study of blood T cell repertoires in COVID-19. Libraries were prepared by immunoSEQ multiplex PCR; TCRdb keeps only in-frame clonotypes and omits some of them. Altogether 300,000 to 450,000 clones are present, about 87% being singletons, with the ten largest covering 3%. The sample taken for sequencing was peripheral blood. The receptors here all came from a human donor in a cohort sampled during active COVID-19. Both conserved end residues are part of each CDR3. Fields, in order: D gene, V gene, J gene, clone size, CDR3 protein, CDR3 DNA. D genes are given only for firm matches. Rows may omit the clone size; those that give it use once, few, many or a size class.

d_gene: -
v_gene: TRBV28
j_gene: TRBJ1-2
abundance: -
CDR3aa: CASSVNSAEGRSYGYTF
CDR3nt: TGTGCCAGCAGCGTGAACTCGGCAGAGGGTCGTAGCTATGGCTACACCTTC

d_gene: -
v_gene: TRBV30
j_gene: TRBJ1-2
abundance: -
CDR3aa: CAWSPLWRDGYTF
CDR3nt: TGTGCCTGGAGTCCCCTATGGAGGGATGGCTACACCTTC

d_gene: -
v_gene: TRBV7-9
j_gene: TRBJ1-1
abundance: -
CDR3aa: CASSLEPLPNTEAFF
CDR3nt: TGTGCCAGCAGCTTAGAGCCTCTCCCGAACACTGAAGCTTTCTTT

d_gene: TRBD1
v_gene: TRBV25-1
j_gene: TRBJ2-5
abundance: -
CDR3aa: CASSEQQGQEETQYF
CDR3nt: TGTGCCAGCAGTGAACAACAGGGGCAGGAAGAGACCCAGTACTTC

d_gene: TRBD1
v_gene: TRBV5-5
j_gene: TRBJ2-1
abundance: many
CDR3aa: CASSHTGGTNNEQFF
CDR3nt: TGTGCCAGCAGCCATACAGGGGGCACGAACAATGAGCAGTTCTTC

d_gene: -
v_gene: TRBV19
j_gene: TRBJ2-7
abundance: -
CDR3aa: CASSMSLIPYEQYF
CDR3nt: TGTGCCAGTAGTATGTCACTCATACCCTACGAGCAGTACTTC

d_gene: -
v_gene: TRBV5-1
j_gene: TRBJ1-4
abundance: -
CDR3aa: CASSLDGGANEKLFF
CDR3nt: TGCGCCAGCAGCTTGGACGGGGGAGCTAATGAAAAACTGTTTTTT

d_gene: TRBD2
v_gene: TRBV9
j_gene: TRBJ2-3
abundance: -
CDR3aa: CASSPTSGGSTDTQYF
CDR3nt: TGTGCCAGCAGCCCCACGTCGGGGGGGAGCACAGATACGCAGTATTTT

d_gene: TRBD2
v_gene: TRBV28
j_gene: TRBJ2-5
abundance: -
CDR3aa: CASSRTSGRWGETQYF
CDR3nt: TGTGCCAGCAGTCGGACTAGCGGGAGATGGGGAGAGACCCAGTACTTC

d_gene: -
v_gene: TRBV7-9
j_gene: TRBJ1-5
abundance: once
CDR3aa: CASSSTGTYNQPQHF
CDR3nt: TGTGCCAGCAGTTCCACAGGGACCTACAATCAGCCCCAGCATTTT

d_gene: -
v_gene: TRBV19
j_gene: TRBJ1-6
abundance: once
CDR3aa: CASSIVGSGGISPLHF
CDR3nt: TGTGCCAGTAGTATCGTGGGGTCCGGAGGAATATCACCCCTCCACTTT

d_gene: TRBD2
v_gene: TRBV27
j_gene: TRBJ2-1
abundance: -
CDR3aa: CASSSGLAGNLEQFF
CDR3nt: TGTGCCAGCAGTTCGGGACTAGCGGGTAATCTTGAGCAGTTCTTC

d_gene: -
v_gene: TRBV3-1/TRBV3-2
j_gene: TRBJ2-5
abundance: -
CDR3aa: CASSQVDSGETQYF
CDR3nt: TGTGCCAGCAGCCAAGTCGATAGCGGAGAGACCCAGTACTTC

d_gene: -
v_gene: TRBV2
j_gene: TRBJ2-2
abundance: -
CDR3aa: CASSETRGTGELFF
CDR3nt: TGTGCCAGCAGTGAAACTAGGGGGACCGGGGAGCTGTTTTTT

d_gene: -
v_gene: TRBV30
j_gene: TRBJ2-7
abundance: -
CDR3aa: CAWNSRSGEQYF
CDR3nt: TGTGCCTGGAATAGTCGGTCGGGGGAGCAGTACTTC

d_gene: TRBD2
v_gene: TRBV3-1/TRBV3-2
j_gene: TRBJ2-1
abundance: -
CDR3aa: CASSLQLAGGGYNEQFF
CDR3nt: TGTGCCAGCAGCCTCCAATTAGCGGGAGGGGGGTACAATGAGCAGTTCTTC

d_gene: TRBD2
v_gene: TRBV3-1/TRBV3-2
j_gene: TRBJ2-5
abundance: -
CDR3aa: CASSPRLAGDQETQYF
CDR3nt: TGTGCCAGCAGCCCTCGACTAGCGGGGGACCAAGAGACCCAGTACTTC

d_gene: TRBD1
v_gene: TRBV5-1
j_gene: TRBJ1-1
abundance: -
CDR3aa: CASSLWGQMNTEAFF
CDR3nt: TGCGCCAGCAGCTTGTGGGGACAGATGAACACTGAAGCTTTCTTT

d_gene: TRBD1
v_gene: TRBV18
j_gene: TRBJ1-4
abundance: -
CDR3aa: CASSPRQGGTNEKLFF
CDR3nt: TGTGCCAGCTCACCGAGACAGGGAGGAACTAATGAAAAACTGTTTTTT

d_gene: -
v_gene: TRBV6-6
j_gene: TRBJ2-2
abundance: -
CDR3aa: CASSYAGPSNTGELFF
CDR3nt: TGTGCCAGCAGTTACGCGGGACCTTCGAACACCGGGGAGCTGTTTTTT

d_gene: TRBD2
v_gene: TRBV2
j_gene: TRBJ2-3
abundance: -
CDR3aa: CASRDPVAGAPTDTQYF
CDR3nt: TGTGCCAGCAGGGATCCCGTAGCGGGAGCCCCCACAGATACGCAGTATTTT

d_gene: -
v_gene: TRBV19
j_gene: TRBJ1-1
abundance: -
CDR3aa: CASTLNTEAFF
CDR3nt: TGTGCCAGTACCCTCAACACTGAAGCTTTCTTT

d_gene: TRBD2
v_gene: TRBV7-2
j_gene: TRBJ2-5
abundance: -
CDR3aa: CASSLAGGGTEETQYF
CDR3nt: TGTGCCAGCAGCTTAGCGGGCGGGGGAACTGAGGAGACCCAGTACTTC

d_gene: -
v_gene: TRBV27
j_gene: TRBJ2-1
abundance: -
CDR3aa: CASSLSFTGEQFF
CDR3nt: TGTGCCAGCAGTTTATCGTTCACCGGTGAGCAGTTCTTC

d_gene: TRBD2
v_gene: TRBV27
j_gene: TRBJ2-1
abundance: -
CDR3aa: CASSTPRGDKDNEQFF
CDR3nt: TGTGCCAGCAGTACCCCGCGGGGGGATAAGGACAATGAGCAGTTCTTC

d_gene: -
v_gene: TRBV30
j_gene: TRBJ1-2
abundance: -
CDR3aa: CAWLASYGYTF
CDR3nt: TGTGCCTGGTTGGCATCCTATGGCTACACCTTC

d_gene: TRBD1
v_gene: TRBV5-6
j_gene: TRBJ2-2
abundance: -
CDR3aa: CASSLGAPTGTNTGELFF
CDR3nt: TGTGCCAGCAGCTTGGGGGCCCCGACAGGGACCAACACCGGGGAGCTGTTTTTT

d_gene: TRBD2
v_gene: TRBV7-2
j_gene: TRBJ2-1
abundance: once
CDR3aa: CASSPKAASGRAEQFF
CDR3nt: TGTGCCAGCAGCCCTAAAGCGGCTAGCGGGAGGGCTGAGCAGTTCTTC

d_gene: -
v_gene: TRBV28
j_gene: TRBJ1-2
abundance: -
CDR3aa: CASSFMRAGDLYGYTF
CDR3nt: TGTGCCAGCAGTTTTATGAGGGCGGGTGATCTCTATGGCTACACCTTC

d_gene: -
v_gene: TRBV27
j_gene: TRBJ2-5
abundance: -
CDR3aa: CASSLSTSGETQYF
CDR3nt: TGTGCCAGCAGTTTAAGCACCTCGGGGGAGACCCAGTACTTC

d_gene: TRBD1
v_gene: TRBV29-1
j_gene: TRBJ1-1
abundance: -
CDR3aa: CSVVGTGVYTEAFF
CDR3nt: TGCAGCGTTGTTGGGACAGGGGTTTACACTGAAGCTTTCTTT

d_gene: -
v_gene: TRBV20-1
j_gene: TRBJ2-1
abundance: -
CDR3aa: CSASPSAGEGQYNEQFF
CDR3nt: TGCAGTGCTAGTCCTTCAGCAGGGGAGGGTCAATACAATGAGCAGTTCTTC